The clone carrying this T cell receptor (beta chain) was seen a few times. Antigen unknown. The record originates from a study of T cell responses to AZD1222 COVID-19 vaccine. General study points: Spike as a whole was targeted by vaccine-associated CD4 TCRs, dominant at 160-218 and 743-854. Just a handful of AZD1222 recipients tested seropositive at baseline. Without day 14 samples, only post-peak T cell repertoires were studied. The reported proportion of spike-specific TCRs targeting unmutated variant regions was nearly half.

Only in-frame clones appear in the TCRdb table, and some are missing; sequencing was by immunoSEQ multiplex PCR. The table lists roughly 150,000 clones, over 90% of them singletons. The CDR3 covers 13 residues. Trimming removed 6 bases from V and 2 bases from J, with 10 bases in between. Germline CDR1 reads LGHDT; CDR2 reads YNNKEL (reference sequence). The starting material was peripheral blood, obtained on day 0 of AZD1222 vaccination. This sequence joins TRBV3-1 (or the pseudogene TRBV3-2) and TRBJ2-5; no clear D gene. The TCR was taken from an adult in good health. CDR3 sequence reads: CASRSQPQETQYF. The CDR3 DNA sequence: TGTGCCAGCAGGTCCCAACCTCAAGAGACCCAGTACTTC.